A selection of T cell receptor beta chains follows, all from one sample in a study of blood T cell repertoires in COVID-19. The assay was immunoSEQ multiplex PCR, and TCRdb's table has in-frame clones only and misses some. The sample lists under 300,000 clones, approximately 87% occurring once. Specimen: peripheral blood. The source is a man aged 60 to 75 who had recovered from COVID-19. The conserved cysteine and the conserved F or W are not part of the CDR3 here. The size field is filled for only some rows; it gives once, few, many or a size class.

j_call clone_size v_call cdr3_length cdr3_aa
TRBJ2-7 few TRBV5-1 12 ASSPGTGTYEQY
TRBJ2-7 - TRBV7-2 13 ASSPASGLAGEQY
TRBJ1-1 - TRBV27 13 ASNTGGGLSTEAF
TRBJ2-1 - TRBV27 16 ASSRTSGRISSYNEQF
TRBJ2-7 - TRBV9 13 ASSARTGGSYEQY
TRBJ2-7 - TRBV5-1 14 ASSVGTGWGSYEQY
TRBJ2-1 - TRBV5-1 14 ASSLGPGQGDNEQF
TRBJ2-1 - TRBV24-1 13 ATSEQRGSYNEQF
TRBJ2-7 - TRBV11-2 11 ASSFFGQPEQY
TRBJ1-2 - TRBV10-3 12 AISESSHNYGYT
TRBJ2-7 once TRBV14 13 ASSKTTAGGYEQY
TRBJ1-1 - TRBV6-6 11 ASVGTGGTEAF
TRBJ2-3 once TRBV3-1/TRBV3-2 20 ASSHQQKGPDGDWRGTDTQY
TRBJ2-1 - TRBV5-1 12 ASSSQRGVNEQF
TRBJ1-2 - TRBV7-9 9 ASSTMLVYT
TRBJ1-5 - TRBV5-5 14 ASSPTSTGWNQPQH
TRBJ2-1 - TRBV6-5 13 ASRPTSGRNNEQF
TRBJ2-6 - TRBV30 11 AWASSGANVLT
TRBJ2-7 - TRBV10-3 12 AISASGTSAEQY
TRBJ2-3 - TRBV19 12 ASSIRQATDTQY
TRBJ2-2 - TRBV7-9 16 ASSKPGTGPGGTGELF
TRBJ2-1 - TRBV2 13 ASSETGISYNEQF
TRBJ1-5 - TRBV28 13 ASFPGRGRNQPQH
TRBJ2-3 - TRBV6-5 10 ASSRNTDTQY
TRBJ2-7 - TRBV18 16 ASSPVTPGTGGPYEQY
TRBJ2-1 - TRBV7-2 14 ASSPAGVAGYNEQF
TRBJ2-2 few TRBV7-9 13 ASNLLAGADGELF
TRBJ2-5 - TRBV10-1 20 ASSESSTSGSYPHPIQETQY
TRBJ2-1 - TRBV20-1 15 SASPPSGRNTYNEQF
TRBJ2-5 once TRBV5-4 12 ASSAVGRQETQY
TRBJ2-5 - TRBV5-1 17 ASSLESLAGVVGQETQY
TRBJ1-4 - TRBV25-1 13 ASSAPGQGYEKLF
TRBJ2-2 - TRBV7-6 14 ASSTVAGERTGELF
TRBJ1-1 - TRBV5-4 11 ASSFPGVTEAF
TRBJ2-1 - TRBV11-2 13 ASSFRSGAANEQF
TRBJ2-2 - TRBV11-3 15 ASSLDLSGGNTGELF
TRBJ2-5 - TRBV5-4 14 ASSFGGGQLEETQY
TRBJ1-1 - TRBV27 9 ASSGYTEAF
TRBJ2-7 - TRBV11-3 12 ASSEGQGRSEQY
TRBJ2-1 - TRBV5-1 15 ASSLVLAGRGGNEQF
TRBJ2-7 - TRBV28 13 ASSPRDRANYEQY
TRBJ1-2 - TRBV7-9 11 ASELGTGVGYT
TRBJ2-7 few TRBV18 12 ASSPRRSSYEQY
TRBJ2-2 - TRBV15 14 ATSRSSGGGIGELF
TRBJ1-1 - TRBV3-1/TRBV3-2 12 ASSQDSVDTEAF
TRBJ2-7 - TRBV6-1 10 ASSEVRGGQY
TRBJ1-6 - TRBV24-1 13 ATRYYPNRGTTLH
TRBJ2-7 - TRBV2 13 ASSPTVLAGGEQY
TRBJ2-7 - TRBV19 13 ASSIRGDGAYEQY
TRBJ1-1 - TRBV5-1 10 ASSIGQGEAF
TRBJ2-1 once TRBV7-6 13 ASSLVKSGVSEQF
TRBJ2-1 - TRBV5-6 13 ASSFKASGFNEQF
TRBJ1-6 - TRBV6-5 12 ASKVSGQNSPLH
TRBJ2-1 - TRBV2 12 ASSGTSGYNEQF